This entry lists 2 T cell receptor beta chains sequenced from one sample in a study of CD8 T cells in Susac syndrome. Reverse transcription of about 0.5 to 1 ug RNA was carried out with random hexamers. TCRdb fed the immunoSEQ multiplex PCR reads into MiXCR, producing one record per CDR3 protein. The sample holds approximately 160,000 distinct CDR3 sequences; roughly 94% are singletons and the top ten take roughly 0.08%. The specimen was CD4+ T cells from PBMCs. All receptors derive from a human donor in good health.

The chain has TRBV3-1 and TRBJ2-5; perhaps D is TRBD1 or TRBD2 (5 bases each). From germline, CDR1 is LGHDT and CDR2 YNNKEL (reference sequence). The CDR3 runs 13 residues. Between the trimmed V and J ends, which lost 3 bases and 5 bases, there was a span of 10 bases. The CDR3 spells CASSQGPGETQYF. The CDR3 region has the DNA TGTGCCAGCAGCCAGGGGCCGGGGGAGACCCAGTACTTC.

The chain links TRBV15 to TRBJ2-3, with TRBD1 matching 10 bases. Germline trimming cut 6 bases from V and 4 bases from J; bases unmatched to any gene: 1. Germline CDR1 and CDR2: LNHNV and YYDKDF (reference sequence). This CDR3 spans 13 amino acids. The CDR3 DNA reads as TGTGCCACCAGGGGGACAGGGGCAGATACGCAGTATTTT. As protein: CATRGTGADTQYF. Looking up the rest from reference TRBV15 and TRBJ2-3 gives the full variable domain: DAMVIQNPRYQVTQFGKPVTLSCSQTLNHNVMYWYQQKSSQAPKLLFHYYDKDFNNEADTPDNFQSRRPNTSFCFLDIRSPGLGDTAMYLCATRGTGADTQYFGPGTRLTVL.